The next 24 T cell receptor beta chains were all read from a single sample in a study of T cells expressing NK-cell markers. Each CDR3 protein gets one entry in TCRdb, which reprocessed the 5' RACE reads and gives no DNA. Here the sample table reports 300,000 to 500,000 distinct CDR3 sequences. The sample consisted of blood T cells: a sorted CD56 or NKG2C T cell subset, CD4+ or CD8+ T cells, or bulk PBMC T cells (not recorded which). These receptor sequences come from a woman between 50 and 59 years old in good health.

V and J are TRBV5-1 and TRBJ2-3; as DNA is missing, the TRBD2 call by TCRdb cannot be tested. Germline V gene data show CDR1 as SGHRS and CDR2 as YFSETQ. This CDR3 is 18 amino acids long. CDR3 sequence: CASSSGASGRWGTDTQYF.

The CDR3 loop reads CSARQRPREQFF. The genes are TRBV20-1 and TRBJ2-1; TCRdb outputs TRBD2, but without DNA this stays unchecked. This CDR3 spans 12 amino acids. Per the germline V gene, CDR1 is DFQATT and CDR2 is SNEGSKA (reference sequence).

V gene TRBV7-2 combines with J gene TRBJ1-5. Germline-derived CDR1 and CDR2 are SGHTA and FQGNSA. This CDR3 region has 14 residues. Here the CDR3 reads CASSLNGVNQPQHF.

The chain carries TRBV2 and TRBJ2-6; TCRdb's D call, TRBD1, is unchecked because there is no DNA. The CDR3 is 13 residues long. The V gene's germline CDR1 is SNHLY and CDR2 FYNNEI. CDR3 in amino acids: CASNRAGANVLTF.

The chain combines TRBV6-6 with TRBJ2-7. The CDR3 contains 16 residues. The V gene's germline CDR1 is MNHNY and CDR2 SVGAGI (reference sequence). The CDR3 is CASSYSVSGRAYEQYF.

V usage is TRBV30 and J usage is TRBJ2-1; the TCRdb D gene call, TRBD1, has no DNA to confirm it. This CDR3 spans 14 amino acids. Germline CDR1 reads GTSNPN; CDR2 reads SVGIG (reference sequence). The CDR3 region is CAWRSGIGYNEQFF.

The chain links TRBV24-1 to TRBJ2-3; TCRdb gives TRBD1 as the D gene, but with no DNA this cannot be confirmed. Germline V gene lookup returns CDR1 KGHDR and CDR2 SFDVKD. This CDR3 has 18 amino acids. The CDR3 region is CATSDPTPGIISTDTQYF.

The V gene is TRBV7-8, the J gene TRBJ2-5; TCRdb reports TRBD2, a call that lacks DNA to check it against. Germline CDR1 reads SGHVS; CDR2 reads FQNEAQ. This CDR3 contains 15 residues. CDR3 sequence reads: CASSPSGRAEETQYF.

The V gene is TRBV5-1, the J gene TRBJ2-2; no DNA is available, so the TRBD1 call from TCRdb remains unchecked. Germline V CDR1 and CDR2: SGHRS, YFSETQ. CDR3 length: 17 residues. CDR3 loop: CASSLRRGTTNTGELFF. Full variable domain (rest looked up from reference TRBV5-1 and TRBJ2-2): KAGVTQTPRYLIKTRGQQVTLSCSPISGHRSVSWYQQTPGQGLQFLFEYFSETQRNKGNFPGRFSGRQFSNSRSEMNVSTLELGDSALYLCASSLRRGTTNTGELFFGEGSRLTVL.

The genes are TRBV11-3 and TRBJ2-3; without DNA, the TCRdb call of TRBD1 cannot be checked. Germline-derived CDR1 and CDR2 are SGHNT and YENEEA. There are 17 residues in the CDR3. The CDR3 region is CASTLVGAGVRTDTQYF.

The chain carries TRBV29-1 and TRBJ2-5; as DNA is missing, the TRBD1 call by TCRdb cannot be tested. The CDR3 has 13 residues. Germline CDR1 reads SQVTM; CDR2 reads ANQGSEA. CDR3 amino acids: CSGGPGAQETQYF. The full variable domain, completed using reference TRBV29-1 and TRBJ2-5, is SAVISQKPSRDICQRGTSLTIQCQVDSQVTMMFWYRQQPGQSLTLIATANQGSEATYESGFVIDKFPISRPNLTFSTLTVSNMSPEDSSIYLCSGGPGAQETQYFGPGTRLLVL.

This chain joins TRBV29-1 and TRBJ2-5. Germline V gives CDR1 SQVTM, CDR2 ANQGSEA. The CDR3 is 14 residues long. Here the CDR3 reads CSVEPAANQETQYF. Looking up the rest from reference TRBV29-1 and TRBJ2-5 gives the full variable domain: SAVISQKPSRDICQRGTSLTIQCQVDSQVTMMFWYRQQPGQSLTLIATANQGSEATYESGFVIDKFPISRPNLTFSTLTVSNMSPEDSSIYLCSVEPAANQETQYFGPGTRLLVL.

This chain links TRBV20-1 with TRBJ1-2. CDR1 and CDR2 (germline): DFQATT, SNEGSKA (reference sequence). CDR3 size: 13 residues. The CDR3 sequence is CSASDALGYGYTF.

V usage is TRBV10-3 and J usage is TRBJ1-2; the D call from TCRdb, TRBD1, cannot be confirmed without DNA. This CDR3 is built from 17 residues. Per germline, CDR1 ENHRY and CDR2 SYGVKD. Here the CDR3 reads CAISESAATGGEDGYTF.

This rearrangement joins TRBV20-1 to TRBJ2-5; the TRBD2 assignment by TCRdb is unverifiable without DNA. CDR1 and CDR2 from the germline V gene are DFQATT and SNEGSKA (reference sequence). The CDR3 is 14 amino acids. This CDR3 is CSADSREGQETQYF.

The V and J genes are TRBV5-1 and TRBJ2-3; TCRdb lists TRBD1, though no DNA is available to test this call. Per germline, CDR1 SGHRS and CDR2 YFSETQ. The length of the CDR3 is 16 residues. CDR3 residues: CASSLGRGQVTDTQYF.

The CDR3 is CASSLQGASGELFF. This chain uses TRBV3-1 with TRBJ2-2; TCRdb reports TRBD1, a call that lacks DNA to check it against. The CDR3 has 14 amino acids. Germline V gene data show CDR1 as LGHDT and CDR2 as YNNKEL (reference sequence).

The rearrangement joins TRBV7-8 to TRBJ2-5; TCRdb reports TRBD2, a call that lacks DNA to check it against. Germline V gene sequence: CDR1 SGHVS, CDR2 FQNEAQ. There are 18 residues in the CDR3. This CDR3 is CASRPSGPLAGERETQYF.

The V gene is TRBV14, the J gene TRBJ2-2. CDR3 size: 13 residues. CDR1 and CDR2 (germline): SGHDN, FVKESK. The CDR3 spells CASSPSGGGELFF.

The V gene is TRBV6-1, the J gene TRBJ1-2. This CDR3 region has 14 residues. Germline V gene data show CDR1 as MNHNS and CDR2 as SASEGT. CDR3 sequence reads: CASTRGGAGYGYTF.

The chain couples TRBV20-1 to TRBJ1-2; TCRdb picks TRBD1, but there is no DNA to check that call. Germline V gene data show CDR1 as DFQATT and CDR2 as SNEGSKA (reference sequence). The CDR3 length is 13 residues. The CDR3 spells CSAREQGAYGYTF.

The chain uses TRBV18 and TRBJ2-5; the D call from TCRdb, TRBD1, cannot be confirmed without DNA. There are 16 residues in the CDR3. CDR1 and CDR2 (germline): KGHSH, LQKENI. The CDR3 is CASSPLRTASQETQYF.

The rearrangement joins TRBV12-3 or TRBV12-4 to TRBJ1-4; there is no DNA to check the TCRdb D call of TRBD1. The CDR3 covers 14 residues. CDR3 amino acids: CASGLQGWGEKLFF.

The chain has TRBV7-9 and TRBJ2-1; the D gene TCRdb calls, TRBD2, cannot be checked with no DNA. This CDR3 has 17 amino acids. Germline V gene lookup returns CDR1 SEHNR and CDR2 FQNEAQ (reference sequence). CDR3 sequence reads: CASSLTRAGGPYNEQFF.